This TCR beta chain was obtained from a study of tumor and adjacent non-tumor tissue in lung cancer. The overall study: The patients, 10 to 11 men and a few women, were about 31 to 76 with stage I to III disease.

A note on this clonotype: At one end the junction does not follow the germline gene, possibly because of a read error.

RNA was extracted from bulk tissue without any cell sorting. TCRbeta libraries were built with three rounds of nested PCR, modified from ARM-PCR. TCRdb independently ran MiXCR on the multiplex PCR reads; one entry per CDR3 protein. Of some 120,000 distinct CDR3 sequences in the sample, about 66% are singletons; the top ten hold 10% to 15%. Germline CDR1 is SQVTM and CDR2 is ANQGSEA. The CDR3 runs to 12 residues. This TCR derives from a man aged 30 to 39 with non-small cell lung cancer. The chain couples TRBV29-1 to TRBJ2-6; no definite D call. Sequenced input: lung tumor tissue. The CDR3 loop reads CSIEFGANVLTF. In DNA, the CDR3 is TGTAGCATTGAATTTGGGGCCAACGTCCTGACTTTC.